This T cell receptor (beta chain) derives from a study of radiotherapy plus CTLA-4 blockade in lung cancer. In this sample, this clone turned up a few times. Germline assignment: CDR1 SGHRS and CDR2 YFSETQ. V lost 0 bases, J lost 3 bases, and 18 bases lay in between. The length of the CDR3 is 17 residues. Libraries were prepared by immunoSEQ multiplex PCR; TCRdb keeps only in-frame clonotypes and omits some of them. The sample lists roughly 59,000 clones, around three quarters occurring once. The material was peripheral blood, obtained from a patient treated with radiotherapy plus ipilimumab. This receptor was obtained from a human donor with non-small cell lung cancer whose response to radiotherapy plus ipilimumab could not be evaluated. This sequence joins TRBV5-1 and TRBJ1-1, with D perhaps TRBD1 (5 bases). The CDR3 DNA reads as TGCGCCAGCAGCTTGGAAGGGGCAGGGTTAGGGGACACTGAAGCTTTCTTT. Protein product: CASSLEGAGLGDTEAFF.